This TCR beta chain was retrieved from a study of prognosis after radiotherapy for stage I lung cancer (dated by TCRdb to 2020 to 2023). Some background on the complete study: Around 18 stage I NSCLC patients were enrolled in Nanjing, China, between early 2018 and January 2019. Several patients had oligometastatic NSCLC after their primary tumor was surgically resected, and fourteen patients had newly diagnosed primary stage I lung tumors. Every patient was regarded as medically inoperable, because of comorbidities in eleven to twelve cases and refusal of surgery in six to eight cases. The cohort comprised roughly 13 men and several women with a median age of about 70 years, ranging from 53 to 84 years. On tumor histology, eleven to twelve patients had adenocarcinoma and more than 5 had squamous cell carcinoma. SBRT was delivered in 3 to 5 fractions with a biologically effective dose of at least 100 Gy, and image-guided IMRT or VMAT was used for delivery. In every patient, SBRT was given without any concurrent therapy. Distant metastases were developed by four of the 19 patients after SBRT, at a median of 7 months, whereas no significant progression was observed in the other 15 patients. Peripheral blood TCR beta repertoires were profiled in stage I NSCLC patients before and after stereotactic body radiotherapy, and the repertoires were related to distant failure. The study sequenced around 40 blood samples from some 19 patients, one before and one after SBRT per patient. The investigation overall reported the following: All reported P values were unadjusted for multiple comparisons. Tumor specificity of expanded TCR clones was not determined. TRBV and TRBJ usage frequencies reportedly differed by metastasis status, in two V genes at baseline and in roughly ten V and two J genes after SBRT. The study was limited by the small cohort and short follow-up, and independent validation of the study findings is required. After SBRT, the count of unique TCR clones dropped from a median of approximately 11,000 beforehand to nearly 7,000 afterward (Wilcoxon paired P=0.011). Post-SBRT Shannon entropy and its change from baseline were lower in patients who developed distant metastases; baseline Shannon entropy was not associated with metastases.

Note on this clonotype: Its specific antigen is unknown. There are no base qualities to consult, and no much larger clone falls within one base.

No patient had a history of other malignancies or prior chemotherapy or radiotherapy, and all had node-negative disease on CT and PET/CT. At each of two time points, around 6 milliliters of peripheral venous blood were collected into EDTA tubes. Ficoll-Paque Plus density-gradient centrifugation was used to isolate PBMCs. Immediately after collection, samples were stored at -80 degrees C until analysis. V and J are truncated by 0 bases and 5 bases respectively, leaving an intervening sequence of 12 bases. CDR1 SGHRS and CDR2 YFSETQ were looked up in the germline V gene. Measured from the cysteine to the phenylalanine, the CDR3 is 15 residues long. CDR3 DNA is the only sequence kept; it has 45 bases, read in frame from the first base. The TCR beta CDR3 region was amplified from genomic DNA by two rounds of multiplex PCR. The first PCR round used primers specific to each TRBV and TRBJ gene, with sequences filed in Chinese patent CN105087789A. Universal primers were used in the second round of PCR. The Roche High Pure PCR Template Preparation Kit was used to extract genomic DNA from frozen PBMCs. Paired-end sequencing with 151 bp reads was performed on the libraries using an Illumina HiSeq 3000. As for how the authors treated the data: Raw reads lacking the multiplex PCR primer sequences were removed with CutAdapt. PEAR was used to merge high-quality paired reads into contigs. By aligning each contig to reference sequences, MiXCR assigned the TRB V, D and J gene segments to that contig. To remove sequencing errors, CDR3 sequences were clustered according to base quality and sequence similarity. Diversity was calculated as Shannon entropy divided by the natural log of the number of productive TCR sequences. Clonality was computed as one minus the ratio of Shannon entropy to the natural log of the number of unique clonotypes. The Youden index of ROC curves was used to select progression-free survival cut-offs for repertoire metrics, and analyses were performed in R 3.5.3. TCRdb redid the processing of the public reads, applying fastp at Q25 and MiXCR, and retained in-frame beta chains. A single entry per CDR3 protein holds the most common genes and DNA from its merged rows. Here the V and J calls rest on TCRdb's processing, not on the authors' analysis. Here the sample has about 25,000 distinct CDR3 sequences; around 34% occur a single time. In total, the top ten clones hold 62% of the sample.

The chain is encoded by TRBV5-1 joined to TRBJ2-1; TRBD2 is possibly the D segment (6 matching bases). The clonotype was recovered from a donor over 45 with non-small cell lung cancer. This sample comprised PBMCs, obtained before or after stereotactic body radiation therapy (not recorded which). CDR3 reads: CASSLERAGDNEQFF. The sequenced DNA: TGCGCCAGCAGCTTGGAACGAGCGGGTGACAATGAGCAGTTCTTC.